Described below is a single T cell receptor beta chain sequence and its context. What it binds is unknown. Assay: immunoSEQ multiplex PCR; the TCRdb copy retains only in-frame clones and omits some. The repertoire has 160,000 or so clones, just over 90% of them found once; the top ten carry 2.6%. Germline V gene data show CDR1 as MNHEY and CDR2 as SVGAGI. This CDR3 is 13 amino acids long. After removal of 8 bases from V and 1 base from J, the junction contained 3 bases not matched to a gene. This entry belongs to a study of T cell responses to AZD1222 COVID-19 vaccine. Study context: The analysis combined second doses at about 4 or about 12 weeks.

Whole-study results and caveats: Donors were mostly white British, more females; clonal diversity possibly underestimated.

The TCR originated in an adult in good health. Material: peripheral blood, obtained on day 0 of AZD1222 vaccination. This chain joins TRBV6-5 and TRBJ2-7, with 9 bases lining up with TRBD1. The CDR3 nucleotides are TGTGCCAGCTCCGGGACAGGGTCCTACGAGCAGTACTTC. This encodes CASSGTGSYEQYF.